Many counts were recorded for the clone carrying this TCR beta chain. Germline V CDR1 and CDR2: MNHEY, SVGAGI. The CDR3 contains 16 residues. Trimming cost V 2 bases and J 4 bases; bases outside gene matches: 5. Generation of bulk TCR libraries relied on previously described methods and listed TCR primers. A single record per CDR3 protein comes from TCRdb applying MiXCR to the PCR reads. The sample lists approximately 500,000 distinct CDR3 sequences, 20% to 25% seen once, with approximately 0.8% in the top ten. These data come from a study of molecular identifiers for immune sequencing clone quantification. Naive CD8 T cells were sorted as CD8+CD4-CCR7+CD45RA+.

The sample consisted of naive CD8+ T cells from blood, with Jurkat cell RNA spiked in. The subset here: FACS-sorted CD8+CD4-CCR7+CD45RA+ naive T cells. This TCR derives from a human donor in good health. Some libraries in this study had Jurkat cell RNA spiked in. The J gene is TRBJ2-3, the V gene TRBV6-5; TRBD2 aligns across 11 bases. This CDR3 is CASSYGTSGSADTQYF. Written as DNA, the CDR3 is TGTGCCAGCAGTTACGGGACTAGCGGAAGTGCAGATACGCAGTATTTT.